This T cell receptor (beta chain) was retrieved from a study of T cells in narcolepsy. This clone was detected only a few times. Some clones are missing from TCRdb's copy, which holds only in-frame ones; the method was immunoSEQ multiplex PCR. The top ten hold 3% to 4% of the sample, which has about 32,000 clones, 65% to 85% seen once. Trimming removed 2 bases from V and 1 base from J, with 8 bases in between. CDR3 length: 14 residues. The germline V gene has CDR1 SGHAT and CDR2 FQNNGV. This rearrangement joins TRBV11-2 to TRBJ1-1; D is ambiguous. The sequenced sample consisted of memory (CD45RA-) CD4+ T cells from blood. This TCR was recovered from a human donor in good health. CDR3 sequence reads: CASSLLVQNTEAFF. The DNA for the CDR3 is TGTGCCAGCAGCTTATTGGTGCAGAACACTGAAGCTTTCTTT. Supplemented by reference TRBV11-2 and TRBJ1-1, the full variable domain reads EAGVAQSPRYKIIEKRQSVAFWCNPISGHATLYWYQQILGQGPKLLIQFQNNGVVDDSQLPKDRFSAERLKGVDSTLKIQPAKLEDSAVYLCASSLLVQNTEAFFGQGTRLTVV.